This T cell receptor beta chain was observed in a study of blood T cell repertoires in COVID-19 (dated by TCRdb to 2018 to 2021). For the wider study: Samples from collaborators originated in the United States, Italy and Spain and spanned both the acute and convalescent phases of COVID-19. The material from the prospective study consisted of cDNA or gDNA derived from T cells, B-cell-depleted T cells, or PBMCs. Subjects who had been exposed to COVID-19, were actively infected with it, or had recovered from it provided the deeply sampled blood TCRbeta repertoires that made up the dataset. The repertoires were released in a freely available public database intended as a resource for research on the immune response to SARS-CoV-2. Samples were obtained from the ongoing ImmuneRACE study (first 160 participants) and from some 1,200 subjects provided by 6 global collaborators. Sample metadata almost always included a de-identified subject ID, COVID-19 status, age in years and sex. Where available, HLA class I and class II types were obtained from metadata supplied by the sample provider rather than from assay-based typing. The study at large found these results: How much clinical and demographic metadata was included differed by source and by participant, and the metadata was provided uncurated.

TCRbeta CDR3 regions were amplified from genomic DNA using the immunoSEQ Assay, a bias-controlled multiplex PCR. On the study's bioinformatics: The number of nucleated cells in each sample was estimated from the amplification of reference gene primers within the assay. To quantify the absolute abundance of each unique TCRbeta CDR3 rearrangement, sequence reads were collapsed and filtered. For each sample, productive Simpson clonality was calculated as the square root of Simpson's diversity index across productive rearrangements. Imported from immuneACCESS, the table was reduced by TCRdb to in-frame sequences with V and J called. These copies leave out some clones; in studies compared against another copy, an unresolved V gene accounts for under half, and the cause of the remainder is not known. V, J and clone size derive from that table, while D and trimming were established from the DNA sequence. This sample lists 220,000 or so clones; 82% were detected once. The ten largest clones capture more than 3% of the sample.

Details on this clone: The antigen this receptor binds is unknown. No much larger clone is present one base from it, and per-base qualities are unavailable.

The CDR3 spans 13 residues, from the cysteine through the phenylalanine. The only DNA kept is the CDR3, 39 bases in frame from the first base. V and J lose 0 bases and 7 bases, and a span of 9 bases separates them. CDR1 and CDR2 are read off the germline V gene (reference sequence) as LGHDT and YNNKEL. In the prospective study, participants were about 18 to 90 years old, resided in approximately 22 geographic areas of the United States, and were enrolled through a virtual design. In the prospective study, participants were assigned to cohorts based on the clinical history participants reported in a screening survey and a study questionnaire. Recovered participants in ImmuneRACE Cohort 3 were defined as having two consecutive negative NP/OP PCR tests, clearance from a healthcare professional, or resolution of symptoms. In the prospective study, whole blood, serum and a nasopharyngeal or oropharyngeal swab were collected from each participant by mobile phlebotomists. Over a roughly two-month period, participants in the prospective study had the option of providing additional blood draws and questionnaires. Before DNA extraction, prospective study blood samples were shipped either frozen or at room temperature.

The sequencing input was PBMCs or T cells enriched from blood (not recorded which). This receptor was obtained from a woman between 55 and 75 years old who had recovered from COVID-19. The chain is assembled from TRBV3-1 (or the pseudogene TRBV3-2) and TRBJ2-5, and the D gene may be TRBD1, 5 bases matching. The sequenced DNA: TGTGCCAGCAGCCAAGATTCTGGGGCGACCCAGTACTTC. Its amino acids are CASSQDSGATQYF.